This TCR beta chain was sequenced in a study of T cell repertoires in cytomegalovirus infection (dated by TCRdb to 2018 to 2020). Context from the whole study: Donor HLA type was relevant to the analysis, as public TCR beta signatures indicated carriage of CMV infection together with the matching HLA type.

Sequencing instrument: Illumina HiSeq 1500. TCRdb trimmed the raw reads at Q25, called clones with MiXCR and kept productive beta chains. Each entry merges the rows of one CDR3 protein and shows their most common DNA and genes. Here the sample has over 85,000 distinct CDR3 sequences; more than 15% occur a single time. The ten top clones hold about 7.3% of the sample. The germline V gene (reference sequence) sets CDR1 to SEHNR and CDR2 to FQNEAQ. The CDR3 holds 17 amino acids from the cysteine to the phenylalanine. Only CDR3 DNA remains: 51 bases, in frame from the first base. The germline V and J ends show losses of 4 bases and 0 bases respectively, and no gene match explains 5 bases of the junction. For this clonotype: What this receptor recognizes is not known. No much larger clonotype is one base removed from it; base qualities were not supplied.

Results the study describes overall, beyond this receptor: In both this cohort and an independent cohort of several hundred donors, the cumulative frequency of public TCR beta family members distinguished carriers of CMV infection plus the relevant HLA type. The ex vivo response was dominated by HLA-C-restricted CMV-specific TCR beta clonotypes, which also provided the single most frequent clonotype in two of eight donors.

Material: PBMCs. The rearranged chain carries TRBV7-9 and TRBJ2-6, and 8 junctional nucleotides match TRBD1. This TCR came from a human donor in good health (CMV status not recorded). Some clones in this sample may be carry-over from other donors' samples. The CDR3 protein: CASSSTGADSGANVLTF. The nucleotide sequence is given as TGTGCCAGCAGCTCGACAGGGGCGGACTCTGGGGCCAACGTCCTGACTTTC.